This TCR beta chain originates from a study of early T cells in non-severe SARS-CoV-2 infection. This clonotype was counted ten times or more. The V end lost 7 bases, the J end lost 4 bases, and 16 bases lay between the germline ends. The V gene's germline CDR1 is SQVTM and CDR2 ANQGSEA. The CDR3 has 13 residues. TCRdb re-analysed the 5' RACE reads in MiXCR, keeping a single row per CDR3 protein. The data show about 61,000 distinct CDR3 sequences, roughly 10% seen once. Sequenced: whole blood. The chain carries TRBV29-1 and TRBJ1-2; possibly TRBD1 for D (6 bases). The TCR sequence derives from an adult who was a healthcare worker with PCR-confirmed SARS-CoV-2 infection or an uninfected control (not recorded which). CDR3 loop: CSDSRGISYGYTF. The CDR3 DNA reads TGCAGCGACAGCAGGGGTATTAGCTATGGCTACACCTTC.